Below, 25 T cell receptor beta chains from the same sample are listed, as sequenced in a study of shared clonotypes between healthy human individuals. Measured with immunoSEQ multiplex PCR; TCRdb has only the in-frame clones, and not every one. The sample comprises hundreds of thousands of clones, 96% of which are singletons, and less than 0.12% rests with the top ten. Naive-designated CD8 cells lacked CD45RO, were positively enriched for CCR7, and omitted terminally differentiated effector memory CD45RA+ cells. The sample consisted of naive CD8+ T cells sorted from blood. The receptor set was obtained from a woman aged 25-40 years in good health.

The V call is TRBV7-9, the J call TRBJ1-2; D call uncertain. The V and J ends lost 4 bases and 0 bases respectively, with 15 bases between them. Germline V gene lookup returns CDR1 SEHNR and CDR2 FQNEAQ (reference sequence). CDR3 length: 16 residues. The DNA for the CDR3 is TGTGCCAGCAGCTCTCAGAACGGGTTAGCTAACTATGGCTACACCTTC. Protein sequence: CASSSQNGLANYGYTF.

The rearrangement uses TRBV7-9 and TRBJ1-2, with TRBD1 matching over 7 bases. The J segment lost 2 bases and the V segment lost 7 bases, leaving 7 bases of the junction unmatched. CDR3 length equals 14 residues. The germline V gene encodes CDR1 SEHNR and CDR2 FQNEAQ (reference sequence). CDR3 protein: CASTLQGLNYGYTF. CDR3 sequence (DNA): TGTGCCAGCACCCTACAGGGGTTGAACTATGGCTACACCTTC.

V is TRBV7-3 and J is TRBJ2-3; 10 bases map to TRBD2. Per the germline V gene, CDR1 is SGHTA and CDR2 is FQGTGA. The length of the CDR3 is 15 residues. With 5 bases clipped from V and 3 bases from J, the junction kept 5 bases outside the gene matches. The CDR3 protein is CASSPLGLATDTQYF. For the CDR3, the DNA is TGTGCCAGCAGCCCACTGGGACTAGCGACAGATACGCAGTATTTT.

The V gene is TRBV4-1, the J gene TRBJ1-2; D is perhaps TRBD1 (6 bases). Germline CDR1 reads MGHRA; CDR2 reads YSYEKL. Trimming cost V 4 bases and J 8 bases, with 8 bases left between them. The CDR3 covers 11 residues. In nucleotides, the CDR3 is TGCGCCAGCAGCCCAGGACAGGGCTACACCTTC. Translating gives CASSPGQGYTF.

The CDR3 region has the DNA TGTGCCAGCAGCTTGACACCTGGAAACACCATATATTTT. Translated, it gives CASSLTPGNTIYF. The genes are TRBV5-6 and TRBJ1-3, with D uncertain. V was cut by 1 base and J by 2 bases, with 4 bases left in between. The CDR3 covers 13 residues. Germline assignment: CDR1 SGHDT and CDR2 YYEEEE. Variable domain in full (rest from reference TRBV5-6 and TRBJ1-3): DAGVTQSPTHLIKTRGQQVTLRCSPKSGHDTVSWYQQALGQGPQFIFQYYEEEERQRGNFPDRFSGHQFPNYSSELNVNALLLGDSALYLCASSLTPGNTIYFGEGSWLTVV.

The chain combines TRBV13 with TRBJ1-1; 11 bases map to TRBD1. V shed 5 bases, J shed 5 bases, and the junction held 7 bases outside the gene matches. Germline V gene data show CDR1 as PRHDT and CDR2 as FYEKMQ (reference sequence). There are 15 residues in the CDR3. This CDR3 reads CASSAAGTGGTEAFF. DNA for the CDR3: TGTGCCAGCAGCGCTGCCGGGACAGGGGGGACTGAAGCTTTCTTT.

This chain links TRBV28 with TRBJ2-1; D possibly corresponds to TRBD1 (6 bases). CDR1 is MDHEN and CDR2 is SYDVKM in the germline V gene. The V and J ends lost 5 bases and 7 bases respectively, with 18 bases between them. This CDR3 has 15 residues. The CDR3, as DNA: TGTGCCAGCAGTGCCGGGACACTGCCAAGGAATGAGCAGTTCTTC. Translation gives CASSAGTLPRNEQFF. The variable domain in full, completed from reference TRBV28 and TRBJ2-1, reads DVKVTQSSRYLVKRTGEKVFLECVQDMDHENMFWYRQDPGLGLRLIYFSYDVKMKEKGDIPEGYSVSREKKERFSLILESASTNQTSMYLCASSAGTLPRNEQFFGPGTRLTVL.

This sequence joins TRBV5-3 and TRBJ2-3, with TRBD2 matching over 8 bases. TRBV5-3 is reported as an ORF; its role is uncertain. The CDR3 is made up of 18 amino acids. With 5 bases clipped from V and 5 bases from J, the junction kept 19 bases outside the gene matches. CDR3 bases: TGTGCCAGAAGACTTGAAACCGGGACCGACGGGAGGGGAGATACGCAGTATTTT. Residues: CARRLETGTDGRGDTQYF.

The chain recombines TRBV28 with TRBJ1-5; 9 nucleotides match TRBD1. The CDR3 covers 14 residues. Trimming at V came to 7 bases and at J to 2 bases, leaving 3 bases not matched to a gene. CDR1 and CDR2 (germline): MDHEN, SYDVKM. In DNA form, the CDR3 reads TGTGCCAGCACGTGGACAGGGGGCAATCAGCCCCAGCATTTT. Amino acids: CASTWTGGNQPQHF.

CDR3 DNA: TGTGCCAGCAGTGAGTCGCTCAGCCCCCAGTTCTTC. Its translation: CASSESLSPQFF. This chain connects TRBV25-1 to TRBJ2-1; D ambiguous. The V gene's germline CDR1 is MGHDK and CDR2 SYGVNS. The V gene lost 3 bases and the J gene lost 13 bases, with 13 bases spanning the gap. The CDR3 runs 12 residues.

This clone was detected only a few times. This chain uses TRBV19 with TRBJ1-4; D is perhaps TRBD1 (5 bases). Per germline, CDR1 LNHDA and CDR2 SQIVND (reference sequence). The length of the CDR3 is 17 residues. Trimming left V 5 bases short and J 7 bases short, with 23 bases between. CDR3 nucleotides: TGTGCCAGTAGTCCGGGACCTAAAATCCAAGAACGTGAAAAACTGTTTTTT. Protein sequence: CASSPGPKIQEREKLFF.

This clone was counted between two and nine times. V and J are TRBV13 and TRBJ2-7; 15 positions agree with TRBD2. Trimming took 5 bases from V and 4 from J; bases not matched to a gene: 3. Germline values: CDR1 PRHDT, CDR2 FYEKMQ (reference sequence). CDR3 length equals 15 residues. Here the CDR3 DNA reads TGTGCCAGCAGCCCCGGGACTAGCGGGAGGTACGAGCAGTACTTC. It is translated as CASSPGTSGRYEQYF.

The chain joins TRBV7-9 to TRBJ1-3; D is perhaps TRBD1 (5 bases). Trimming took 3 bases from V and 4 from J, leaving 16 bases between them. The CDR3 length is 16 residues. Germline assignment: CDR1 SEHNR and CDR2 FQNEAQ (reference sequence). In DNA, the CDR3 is TGTGCCAGCAGCTTTTCGGACACATTGGTAGGAAACACCATATATTTT. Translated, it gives CASSFSDTLVGNTIYF.

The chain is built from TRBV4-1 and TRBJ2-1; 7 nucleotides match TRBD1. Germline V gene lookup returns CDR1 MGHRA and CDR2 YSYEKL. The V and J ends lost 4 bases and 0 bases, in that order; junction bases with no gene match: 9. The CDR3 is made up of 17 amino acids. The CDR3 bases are TGCGCCAGCAGCCCCGAGGGGGCCCCGAGCTCCTACAATGAGCAGTTCTTC. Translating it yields CASSPEGAPSSYNEQFF.

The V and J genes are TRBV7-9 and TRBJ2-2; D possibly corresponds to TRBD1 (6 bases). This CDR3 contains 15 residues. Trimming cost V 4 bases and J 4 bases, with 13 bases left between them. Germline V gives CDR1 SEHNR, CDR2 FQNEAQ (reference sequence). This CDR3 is CASSSGTHPTGELFF. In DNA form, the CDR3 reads TGTGCCAGCAGCTCCGGGACACACCCCACCGGGGAGCTGTTTTTT.

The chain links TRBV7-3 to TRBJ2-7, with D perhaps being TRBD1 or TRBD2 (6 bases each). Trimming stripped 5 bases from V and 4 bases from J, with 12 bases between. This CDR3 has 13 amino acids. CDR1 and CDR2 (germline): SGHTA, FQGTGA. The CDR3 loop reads CASSQGTGYEQYF. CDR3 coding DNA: TGTGCCAGCAGCCAGGGGACTGGATACGAGCAGTACTTC.

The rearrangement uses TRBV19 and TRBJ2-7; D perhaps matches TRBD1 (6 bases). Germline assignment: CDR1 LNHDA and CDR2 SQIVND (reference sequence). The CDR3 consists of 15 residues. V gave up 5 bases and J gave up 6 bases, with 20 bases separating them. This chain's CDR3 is CASSVGAQVLGEQYF. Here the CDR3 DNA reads TGTGCCAGTAGTGTGGGGGCACAGGTCCTCGGCGAGCAGTACTTC.

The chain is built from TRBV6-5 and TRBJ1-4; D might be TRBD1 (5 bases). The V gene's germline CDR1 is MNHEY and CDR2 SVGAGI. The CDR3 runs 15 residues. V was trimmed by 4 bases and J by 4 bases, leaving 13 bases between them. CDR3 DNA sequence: TGTGCCAGCAGTTCCCGGTTGGGGGTTAATGAAAAACTGTTTTTT. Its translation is CASSSRLGVNEKLFF.

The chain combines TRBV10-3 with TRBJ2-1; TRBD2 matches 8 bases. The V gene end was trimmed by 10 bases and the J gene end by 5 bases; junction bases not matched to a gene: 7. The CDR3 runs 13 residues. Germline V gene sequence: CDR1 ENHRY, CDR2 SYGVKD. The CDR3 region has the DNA TGTGCCACAGAGCGGGAGAATGACAATGAGCAGTTCTTC. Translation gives CATERENDNEQFF.

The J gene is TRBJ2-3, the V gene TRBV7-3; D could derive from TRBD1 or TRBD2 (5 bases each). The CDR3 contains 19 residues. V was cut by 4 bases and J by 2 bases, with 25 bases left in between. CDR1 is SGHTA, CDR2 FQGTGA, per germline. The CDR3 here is CASSSGGLLTPSYTDTQYF. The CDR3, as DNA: TGTGCCAGCAGCTCTGGGGGATTACTAACACCTTCTTACACAGATACGCAGTATTTT.

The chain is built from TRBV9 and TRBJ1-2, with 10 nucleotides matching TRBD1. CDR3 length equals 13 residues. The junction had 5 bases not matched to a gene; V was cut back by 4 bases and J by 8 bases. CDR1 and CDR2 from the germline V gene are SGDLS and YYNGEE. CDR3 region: CASSSGTGEGYTF. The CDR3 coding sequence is TGTGCCAGCAGCTCCGGGACAGGGGAAGGCTACACCTTC.

In nucleotides, the CDR3 is TGTGCCAGTGCGGGACTAAACAACTATGGCTACACCTTC. It encodes CASAGLNNYGYTF. The chain uses TRBV19 and TRBJ1-2, with D possibly TRBD1 on 5 matching bases. The V gene lost 8 bases and the J gene lost 2 bases, with 12 bases spanning the gap. CDR3 length: 13 amino acids. CDR1 is LNHDA, CDR2 SQIVND, per germline (reference sequence).

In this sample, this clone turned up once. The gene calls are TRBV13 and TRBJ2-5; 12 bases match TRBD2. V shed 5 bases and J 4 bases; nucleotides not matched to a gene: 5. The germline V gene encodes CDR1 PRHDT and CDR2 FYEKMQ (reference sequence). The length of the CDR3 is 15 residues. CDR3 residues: CASSLLAGGLETQYF. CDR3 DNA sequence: TGTGCCAGCAGCCTACTAGCGGGAGGCCTAGAGACCCAGTACTTC.

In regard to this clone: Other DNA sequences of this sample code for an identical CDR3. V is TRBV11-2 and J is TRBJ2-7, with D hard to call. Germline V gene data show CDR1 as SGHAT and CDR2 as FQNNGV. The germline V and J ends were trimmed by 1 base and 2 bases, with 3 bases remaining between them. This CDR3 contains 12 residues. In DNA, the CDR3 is TGTGCCAGCAGCTTAGTACCCTACGAGCAGTACTTC. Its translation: CASSLVPYEQYF. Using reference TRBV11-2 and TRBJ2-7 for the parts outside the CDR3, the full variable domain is EAGVAQSPRYKIIEKRQSVAFWCNPISGHATLYWYQQILGQGPKLLIQFQNNGVVDDSQLPKDRFSAERLKGVDSTLKIQPAKLEDSAVYLCASSLVPYEQYFGPGTRLTVT.

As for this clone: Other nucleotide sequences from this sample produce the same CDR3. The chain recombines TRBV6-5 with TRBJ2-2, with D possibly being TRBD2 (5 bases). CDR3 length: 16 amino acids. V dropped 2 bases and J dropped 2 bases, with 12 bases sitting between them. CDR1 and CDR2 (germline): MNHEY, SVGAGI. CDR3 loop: CASSYPSGRNTGELFF. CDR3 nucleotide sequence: TGTGCCAGCAGTTACCCGTCGGGAAGAAACACCGGGGAGCTGTTTTTT.